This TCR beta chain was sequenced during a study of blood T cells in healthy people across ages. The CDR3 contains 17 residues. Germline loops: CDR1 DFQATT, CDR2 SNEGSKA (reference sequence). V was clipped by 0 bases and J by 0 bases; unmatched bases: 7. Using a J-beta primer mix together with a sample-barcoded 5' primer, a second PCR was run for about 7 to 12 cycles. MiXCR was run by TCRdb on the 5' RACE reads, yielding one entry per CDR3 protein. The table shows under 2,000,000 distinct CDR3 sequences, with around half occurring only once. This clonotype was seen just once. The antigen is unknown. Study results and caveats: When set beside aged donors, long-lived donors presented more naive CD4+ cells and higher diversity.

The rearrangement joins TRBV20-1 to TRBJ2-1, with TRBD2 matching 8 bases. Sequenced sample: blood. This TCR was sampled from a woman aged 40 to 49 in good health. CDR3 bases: TGCAGTGCTAGAGATTTTGGCGGGGGGAGCTCCTACAATGAGCAGTTCTTC. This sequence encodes CSARDFGGGSSYNEQFF.